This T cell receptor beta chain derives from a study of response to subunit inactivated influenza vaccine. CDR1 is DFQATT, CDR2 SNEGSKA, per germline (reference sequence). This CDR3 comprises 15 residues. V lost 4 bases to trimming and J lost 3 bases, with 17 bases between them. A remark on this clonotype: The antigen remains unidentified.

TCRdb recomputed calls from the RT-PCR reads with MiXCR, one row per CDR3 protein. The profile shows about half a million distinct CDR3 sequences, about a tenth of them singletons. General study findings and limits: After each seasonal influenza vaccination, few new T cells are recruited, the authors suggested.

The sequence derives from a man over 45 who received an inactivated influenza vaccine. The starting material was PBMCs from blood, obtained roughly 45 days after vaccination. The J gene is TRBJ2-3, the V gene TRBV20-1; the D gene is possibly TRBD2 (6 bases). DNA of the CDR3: TGCAGTGCTACCGGCCCAAAGGCGGGGACAGATACGCAGTATTTT. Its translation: CSATGPKAGTDTQYF.